This entry concerns a single T cell receptor beta chain. There is no known antigen for this receptor. No clone much larger than this one lies a single base away; base qualities are absent. This sample is part of a study of STAT5B mutations in CD4+ large granular lymphocyte leukemia (dated by TCRdb to between 2021 and 2022). Regarding the research as a whole: Among healthy controls, the CDR3 'QG' motif was associated with a particular HLA allele. TCRbeta repertoires of CD4+ T-cell large granular lymphocyte leukemia patients were compared with those of healthy blood donors. Flow cytometry performed on FACSCanto II or FACSVerse showed that the purified fractions had more than 95% purity among lymphocytes.

The immunoSEQ assay at survey resolution was applied to genomic DNA for sequencing of TCRbeta rearrangements. The source study handled its data this way. In the TCR sequencing data, the lowest productive clonotype frequency that could be detected was 2.59 x 10-5. Analyses included only productive TCRbeta rearrangements, meaning complete and in-frame sequences. Sample clonality was computed as Simpson clonality in the immunoSEQ Analyzer version 3.0. Clones were categorized by frequency as very rare, small, medium, large (1-20%) or hyperexpanded (>20%). Generation probabilities were estimated with OLGA 1.2.3, V-gene circos plots were generated with VDJtools, specificities were searched for in VDJdb, and CDR3 motifs were identified with GLIPH. Held by TCRdb, this immuneACCESS table contains in-frame sequences only and omits some clones. Under half of the omission traces to an unresolved V gene where checked; the cause of the rest is unknown. That table supplies the V and J calls and clone size; D and trimming were determined from the DNA. This sample is represented by over 35,000 clones; approximately 88% of them were singletons. 0.3% to 0.35% of the sample is held by the ten biggest clonotypes.

Healthy controls were some 35 blood donors whose buffy coats came from the Finnish Red Cross blood service. All TCR-sequenced material derived from peripheral blood: patient blood samples and healthy donor buffy coats. Ficoll-Hypaque gradient centrifugation was used to isolate peripheral blood mononuclear cells. For the healthy controls, CD4+ cells were obtained from buffy coats by magnetic purification. Genomic DNA was extracted using the Gentra Puregene Cell and Tissue kit, and a Qubit 2.0 fluorometer was used to quantify it. On the study overall, not on this receptor specifically: The data were not HLA-matched, and the higher clonality in CD4+ T-LGLL than in CD8+ T-LGLL could be due to the relatively small sample size. The main leukemic clonotypes were found to be private to each patient, although more than 20% of the main leukemic clonotypes were detected at low frequency in the non-leukemic repertoires of other patients. Greater clonality appeared to be present in CD4-sorted patient repertoires than in healthy CD4+ repertoires, and the difference was retained after the putative leukemic clones were removed.

The sequence derives from a human donor in good health. What was sequenced was CD4+ T cells from blood buffy coats.

CDR3 sequence: CASSPVLPREQFF. The sequence in DNA is TGTGCCAGCAGCCCGGTCCTCCCCCGTGAGCAGTTCTTC. The V gene is TRBV11-2 and the J gene is TRBJ2-1, with the D gene call left open. The junction carries 14 bases between V and J, which are trimmed by 5 bases and 9 bases respectively. The CDR3 holds 13 amino acids from the cysteine to the phenylalanine. Only the CDR3 region is kept as DNA, spanning 39 bases read in frame from base 1. Looking up the germline V gene yields CDR1 SGHAT and CDR2 FQNNGV.